This is a list of T cell receptor beta chains from one sample in a study of technical replicates of blood from several donors. Data came from immunoSEQ multiplex PCR; TCRdb stores just in-frame clones and leaves some out. The sample carries 65,000 to 95,000 clones, just over 90% recorded once. The source material was T cells isolated from PBMCs. The receptors come from a human donor in good health. CDR3s include the opening cysteine and the closing phenylalanine or tryptophan. The D gene is left open where the match is weak. Not every row has a clone size; where given, it reads once, few, many or a size class.

J,size,V,D,CDR3,DNA
TRBJ2-2,NA,TRBV11-2,TRBD1,CASSSYPDRGRFTGELFF,TGTGCCAGCAGCTCCTACCCGGACAGGGGGCGTTTCACCGGGGAGCTGTTTTTT
TRBJ2-7,once,TRBV5-4,TRBD1,CASSLDRGSYEQYF,TGTGCCAGCAGCTTGGACAGGGGGTCCTACGAGCAGTACTTC
TRBJ1-2,NA,TRBV5-4,TRBD1,CASSFITATGGGGYTF,TGTGCCAGCAGCTTCATAACGGCAACAGGGGGAGGTGGCTACACCTTC
TRBJ2-1,NA,TRBV5-1,NA,CASSYDTNSNEQFF,TGCGCCAGCAGCTATGACACGAACAGCAATGAGCAGTTCTTC
TRBJ2-7,NA,TRBV9,TRBD1,CASSHQTGGLYEQYF,TGTGCCAGCAGCCACCAGACAGGGGGCTTATACGAGCAGTACTTC
TRBJ2-2,NA,TRBV19,TRBD2,CASSIAGGPGELFF,TGTGCCAGTAGTATAGCGGGGGGGCCCGGGGAGCTGTTTTTT
TRBJ2-7,NA,TRBV27,NA,CASSLSSRGGGVYEQYF,TGTGCCAGCAGTTTATCTTCTCGGGGAGGGGGGGTCTACGAGCAGTACTTC
TRBJ2-7,NA,TRBV5-1,TRBD1,CASSATAGGRGYEQYF,TGCGCCAGCAGCGCAACCGCAGGGGGCAGGGGCTACGAGCAGTACTTC
TRBJ2-7,NA,TRBV5-1,NA,CASSLTGADEQYF,TGCGCCAGCAGCTTGACAGGCGCGGACGAGCAGTACTTC
TRBJ1-1,NA,TRBV5-4,NA,CASSPGGGGSSEAFF,TGTGCCAGCAGCCCCGGGGGAGGGGGGTCTTCTGAAGCTTTCTTT
TRBJ1-1,NA,TRBV7-9,NA,CASLQGPNTEAFF,TGTGCCAGCTTACAGGGCCCGAACACTGAAGCTTTCTTT
TRBJ1-2,NA,TRBV30,TRBD1,CAWSLTGGYGYTF,TGTGCCTGGAGCCTAACAGGGGGCTATGGCTACACCTTC
TRBJ2-5,NA,TRBV29-1,TRBD1,CSVDRGRETQYF,TGCAGCGTCGACAGGGGGCGAGAGACCCAGTACTTC
TRBJ1-4,NA,TRBV18,TRBD1,CASKDRTATNEKLFF,TGTGCCAGCAAGGACAGGACAGCAACTAATGAAAAACTGTTTTTT
TRBJ1-6,NA,TRBV6-1,NA,CASSARGGWGLHF,TGTGCCAGCAGTGCACGGGGGGGCTGGGGCCTCCACTTT
TRBJ1-2,NA,TRBV28,NA,CASSPHYRLPGDYGYTF,TGTGCCAGCAGTCCCCATTACAGGCTGCCAGGGGACTATGGCTACACCTTC
TRBJ2-3,NA,TRBV7-6,TRBD2,CASSLPQLAGGSTDTQYF,TGTGCCAGCAGCTTACCCCAACTAGCGGGGGGGAGCACAGATACGCAGTATTTT
TRBJ1-1,NA,TRBV5-6,NA,CASSLDGHRAMNTEAFF,TGTGCCAGCAGCTTGGATGGGCACAGGGCCATGAACACTGAAGCTTTCTTT
TRBJ1-3,few,TRBV30,NA,CAWRSSGTGNTIYF,TGTGCCTGGAGGTCTTCAGGGACTGGAAACACCATATATTTT
TRBJ1-2,NA,TRBV7-6,NA,CASSSYGSTNYGYTF,TGTGCCAGCAGCTCCTACGGGAGTACTAACTATGGCTACACCTTC
TRBJ1-6,NA,TRBV5-1,TRBD1,CASSPLDPTGGGSPLHF,TGCGCCAGCAGCCCCCTCGATCCCACAGGGGGCGGTTCACCCCTCCACTTT
TRBJ1-1,NA,TRBV4-1,TRBD1,CASSSQQGLNTEAFF,TGCGCCAGCAGCTCACAACAGGGGTTGAACACTGAAGCTTTCTTT
TRBJ2-2,NA,TRBV28,NA,CASSFKGPNTGELFF,TGTGCCAGCAGTTTCAAGGGGCCGAACACCGGGGAGCTGTTTTTT
TRBJ2-7,NA,TRBV7-6,NA,CASSLLNRGGDEQYF,TGTGCCAGCAGCTTACTAAACAGGGGGGGGGACGAGCAGTACTTC
TRBJ2-7,NA,TRBV6-1,TRBD1,CASSGEFLPGGEGDEQYF,TGTGCCAGCAGTGGCGAATTCTTACCAGGGGGCGAAGGAGACGAGCAGTACTTC
TRBJ1-4,NA,TRBV2,NA,CASSEPRGLRGEKLFF,TGTGCCAGCAGTGAACCCCGGGGTCTTCGTGGTGAAAAACTGTTTTTT
TRBJ1-1,once,TRBV28,NA,CASSTPSTGAAEAFF,TGTGCCAGCAGTACCCCGTCGACAGGAGCCGCTGAAGCTTTCTTT
TRBJ1-5,NA,TRBV28,NA,CASSSGSNQPQHF,TGTGCCAGCAGTTCCGGTAGCAATCAGCCCCAGCATTTT
TRBJ1-4,NA,TRBV6-1,NA,CASSESTNEKLFF,TGTGCCAGCAGTGAGAGCACTAATGAAAAACTGTTTTTT
TRBJ1-2,NA,TRBV6-5,NA,CASSYASQENYGYTF,TGTGCCAGCAGTTACGCTTCACAGGAGAACTATGGCTACACCTTC
TRBJ2-2,once,TRBV9,NA,CASSVEWWGGATGELFF,TGTGCCAGCAGCGTAGAGTGGTGGGGCGGAGCCACCGGGGAGCTGTTTTTT
TRBJ2-7,NA,TRBV29-1,TRBD1,CSVGTGSYEQYF,TGCAGCGTAGGGACAGGGAGCTACGAGCAGTACTTC
TRBJ1-2,NA,TRBV6-6,NA,CASSYSPDSPVGYTF,TGTGCCAGCAGCTACTCACCCGATTCGCCGGTGGGCTACACCTTC
TRBJ1-2,NA,TRBV5-1,TRBD1,CASSLEPGQGAQDYGYTF,TGCGCCAGCAGCTTGGAACCGGGACAGGGGGCGCAGGACTATGGCTACACCTTC
TRBJ2-6,NA,TRBV12-5,TRBD1,CANADRANPGANVLTF,TGTGCTAACGCCGACAGGGCCAATCCTGGGGCCAACGTCCTGACTTTC
TRBJ2-5,NA,TRBV14,NA,CASSQEHRTYAGETQYF,TGTGCCAGCAGCCAAGAACATAGGACATATGCCGGGGAGACCCAGTACTTC
TRBJ2-5,NA,TRBV10-2,NA,CASSDVVHARETQYF,TGCGCCAGCAGTGATGTAGTCCACGCCAGGGAGACCCAGTACTTC
TRBJ2-1,NA,TRBV7-9,NA,CASSFPLLNEQFF,TGTGCCAGCAGCTTCCCCCTCCTTAATGAGCAGTTCTTC
TRBJ1-3,NA,TRBV6-5,TRBD1,CASSYTGAEGNTIYF,TGTGCCAGCAGTTACACAGGGGCGGAGGGAAACACCATATATTTT
TRBJ2-2,NA,TRBV28,TRBD2,CASLGASGRAVRTGELFF,TGTGCCAGCTTGGGGGCTAGCGGGAGGGCCGTTCGCACCGGGGAGCTGTTTTTT
TRBJ2-3,once,TRBV15,NA,CATSYGRSRGNTQYF,TGTGCCACCAGCTATGGACGGTCGAGGGGGAATACGCAGTATTTT
TRBJ2-5,NA,TRBV6-1,TRBD1,CASSWVRGQETQYF,TGTGCCAGTTCCTGGGTCAGGGGGCAAGAGACCCAGTACTTC
TRBJ2-5,NA,TRBV5-4,TRBD1,CASSLPTGGGRETQYF,TGTGCCAGCAGCTTACCTACAGGGGGCGGAAGGGAGACCCAGTACTTC
TRBJ1-5,NA,TRBV2,TRBD1,CASRMDRGLQPQHF,TGTGCCAGCAGAATGGACAGGGGGCTTCAGCCCCAGCATTTT
TRBJ2-1,NA,TRBV4-1,TRBD2,CASSREGASGILHEQFF,TGCGCCAGCAGCCGAGAAGGAGCTAGCGGGATTCTGCATGAGCAGTTCTTC
TRBJ2-7,NA,TRBV29-1,NA,CSVAGTNHYEQYF,TGCAGCGTTGCGGGGACAAATCATTACGAGCAGTACTTC
TRBJ2-5,NA,TRBV7-7,NA,CASSFGRRETQYF,TGTGCTAGCAGCTTTGGCAGGCGAGAGACCCAGTACTTC
TRBJ1-4,NA,TRBV14,NA,CASSPRQREKLFF,TGTGCCAGCAGCCCTCGACAGAGAGAAAAACTGTTTTTT
TRBJ1-1,NA,TRBV28,NA,CASSLFTEAFF,TGTGCCAGCAGCCTCTTTACTGAAGCTTTCTTT
TRBJ1-2,NA,TRBV30,NA,CAWEGGAGLGVYGYTF,TGTGCCTGGGAAGGAGGGGCTGGGCTTGGGGTCTATGGCTACACCTTC
TRBJ2-1,once,TRBV15,NA,CATSRDPRSSYNEQFF,TGTGCCACCAGCAGAGATCCGCGGAGCTCCTACAATGAGCAGTTCTTC
TRBJ2-7,NA,TRBV30,TRBD1,CAWSVRIRGQHEQYF,TGTGCCTGGAGTGTACGAATCAGGGGGCAACACGAGCAGTACTTC
TRBJ2-7,NA,TRBV20-1,NA,CSARGGYEQYF,TGCAGTGCCCGAGGCGGCTACGAGCAGTACTTC
TRBJ1-5,once,TRBV30,NA,CAWSVVGGSNQPQHF,TGTGCCTGGAGTGTAGTAGGGGGTTCTAATCAGCCCCAGCATTTT
TRBJ2-7,NA,TRBV18,TRBD1,CASSTGTGGYEQYF,TGTGCCAGCTCGACCGGGACAGGGGGGTACGAGCAGTACTTC
TRBJ1-2,NA,TRBV6-1,TRBD1,CASSEEVGQYGYTF,TGTGCCAGCAGTGAAGAGGTGGGACAGTATGGCTACACCTTC
TRBJ1-2,NA,TRBV6-5,NA,CASSLDSGYGYTF,TGTGCCAGCAGTTTGGACAGTGGCTATGGCTACACCTTC